This T cell receptor (beta chain) was recorded in a study of CXCR3-negative and CXCR3-positive naive CD8 T cells. About the study: For each library, about 1.5 +/- 0.3 million TRB reads were obtained, some 140 million in total.

The CDR3 totals 15 residues. Germline loops: CDR1 SEHNR, CDR2 FQNEAQ (reference sequence). The study's findings and limits: CXCR3-positive naive cells carried more hydrophobic TRB CDR3s than CXCR3-negative ones. Naive cells used TRBV-TRBJ genes in much the same way whether CXCR3-negative or CXCR3-positive; memory cells did not. High diversity, comparable across both naive subsets, contrasted with much lower diversity in memory CD8+ cells.

All TRB cDNA libraries came from 5' RACE performed with UMI labels. Following a re-call of the 5' RACE reads, TCRdb has one entry per CDR3 protein and lacks DNA. The sample table sets out about 70,000 distinct CDR3 sequences. On this clonotype: Its target is unknown.

J is TRBJ1-2 and V is TRBV7-9; TCRdb's D call of TRBD1 is untestable without DNA. The receptor was isolated from a human donor in good health. Some clones in this sample may be carry-over from other donors' samples. The sample comprised naive CXCR3+ CD8+ T cells from blood. Subset meaning: CD45RO-CCR7+CD27+CD95- naive CD8+ T cells expressing CXCR3 (TNR3+). Here the CDR3 reads CASSYPGTEESGYTF.